One and the same sample provided the 22 T cell receptor beta chains below, sequenced in a study of blood T cell repertoires in COVID-19. TCRdb's copy holds only in-frame clones and misses some; the assay was immunoSEQ multiplex PCR. The table shows tens of thousands of clones, with roughly 85% occurring only once. The sample taken for sequencing was peripheral blood. All receptors come from a human donor in a cohort sampled during active COVID-19. The donor label of this sample is uncertain.

V usage is TRBV3-1 (or the pseudogene TRBV3-2) and J usage is TRBJ2-4; perhaps TRBD2 as D (5 bases). The CDR3 is 16 amino acids. Per the germline V gene, CDR1 is LGHDT and CDR2 is YNNKEL (reference sequence). The V and J ends lost 1 base and 2 bases respectively, with 12 bases between them. The CDR3 DNA reads TGTGCCAGCAGCCAAGGGCCGGGGTGGTCCAAAAACATTCAGTACTTC. Translating it yields CASSQGPGWSKNIQYF.

This clone has a single count. DNA of the CDR3: TGTGCCAGTAGTGGACAGTGGCCCTACGAGCAGTACTTC. Protein sequence: CASSGQWPYEQYF. This chain links TRBV19 with TRBJ2-7; TRBD1 is a possible D gene (6 bases). CDR1 is LNHDA and CDR2 is SQIVND in the germline V gene (reference sequence). The CDR3 totals 13 residues. V was clipped by 5 bases and J by 2 bases, with 10 bases between them.

In DNA, the CDR3 is TGTGCCAGTAAAACTAGGGGCGGGGTATCGCAGTATTTT. As protein: CASKTRGGVSQYF. The chain joins TRBV19 to TRBJ2-3, with D possibly being TRBD2 (6 bases). V dropped 7 bases and J dropped 10 bases, with 18 bases sitting between them. The germline CDR1 and CDR2 sequences are LNHDA and SQIVND (reference sequence). This CDR3 has 13 residues.

The V gene is TRBV19, the J gene TRBJ1-4, with D possibly TRBD1 on 6 matching bases. The germline V gene has CDR1 LNHDA and CDR2 SQIVND (reference sequence). The CDR3 is made up of 16 amino acids. V was cut by 6 bases and J by 0 bases, with 14 bases left in between. This CDR3 is CASSPRGAATNEKLFF. The CDR3 DNA reads as TGTGCCAGTAGCCCCCGGGGGGCAGCAACTAATGAAAAACTGTTTTTT.

The chain recombines TRBV15 with TRBJ2-3; D not certain. The CDR3 extends over 17 amino acids. Trimming left V 5 bases short and J 3 bases short, with 21 bases between. CDR1 and CDR2 (germline): LNHNV, YYDKDF (reference sequence). CDR3 sequence reads: CATSPRGTTSATDTQYF. The CDR3 coding sequence is TGTGCCACCAGCCCACGAGGCACCACGTCAGCAACAGATACGCAGTATTTT.

The chain links TRBV5-8 to TRBJ1-1; TRBD1 might be the D (5 bases). V was shortened by 0 bases and J by 4 bases, with 13 bases between the two germline ends. Germline V gene lookup returns CDR1 SGHTS and CDR2 YDEGEE. This CDR3 is built from 15 residues. The CDR3 coding sequence is TGTGCCAGCAGCTTGGGGTGGGGCGGGGGCACTGAAGCTTTCTTT. It is translated as CASSLGWGGGTEAFF.

This chain links TRBV27 with TRBJ1-3, with 7 bases fitting TRBD1. J lost 3 bases, V lost 5 bases, and 7 bases had no gene match. Germline V gene lookup returns CDR1 MNHEY and CDR2 SMNVEV (reference sequence). The CDR3 consists of 15 residues. The CDR3 sequence: CASSTTGRGGNTIYF. DNA for the CDR3: TGTGCCAGCAGTACGACAGGGAGAGGTGGAAACACCATATATTTT.

The V and J genes are TRBV10-1 and TRBJ2-3; D ambiguous. The CDR3 length is 12 residues. Germline V gene sequence: CDR1 WNHNN, CDR2 SYGVQD (reference sequence). V was pared by 7 bases and J by 14 bases, with 19 bases between. CDR3 sequence: CASKEFSGPWYF. The CDR3, as DNA: TGCGCCAGCAAAGAGTTCAGTGGGCCCTGGTATTTT.

The sample holds one count of this clone. The chain's CDR3 is CASSPRPDRGPLINTGELFF. The CDR3 DNA is TGTGCCAGCAGCCCCCGCCCGGACAGGGGCCCCCTAATCAACACCGGGGAGCTGTTTTTT. The J gene is TRBJ2-2, the V gene TRBV4-2, with 9 bases fitting TRBD1. Trimming removed 4 bases from V and 2 bases from J; junction bases left unmatched: 17. The germline V gene encodes CDR1 LGHNA and CDR2 YNFKEQ. The CDR3 is made up of 20 amino acids.

The chain links TRBV19 to TRBJ1-5; perhaps TRBD1 as D (5 bases). Trimming left V 1 base short and J 1 base short, with 14 bases between. The germline gives CDR1 LNHDA, CDR2 SQIVND (reference sequence). CDR3 length equals 17 residues. DNA for the CDR3: TGTGCCAGTAGTATAGTAAGGACACTCGGGAGCAATCAGCCCCAGCATTTT. This codes for CASSIVRTLGSNQPQHF.

The chain has TRBV7-2 and TRBJ1-2; D remains ambiguous. The CDR3 contains 16 residues. Germline V gene data show CDR1 as SGHTA and CDR2 as FQGNSA. The V and J ends lost 4 bases and 1 base respectively, with 16 bases between them. In DNA, the CDR3 is TGTGCCAGCAGCTACGGGAATCCCCGGGATAACTATGGCTACACCTTC. This sequence encodes CASSYGNPRDNYGYTF.

The chain carries TRBV18 and TRBJ1-5, with D hard to call. CDR1 and CDR2 (germline): KGHSH, LQKENI. V lost 5 bases to trimming and J lost 3 bases, with 17 bases between them. CDR3 length equals 16 residues. Written as DNA, the CDR3 is TGTGCCAGCTCATCTTACACCATCTCAACCAATCAGCCCCAGCATTTT. This sequence encodes CASSSYTISTNQPQHF.

The sample holds a few counts of this clone. The gene calls are TRBV4-3 and TRBJ1-2, with 7 bases matching TRBD1. The V gene's germline CDR1 is LGHNA and CDR2 YSLEER. The junction had 5 bases not matched to a gene; V was cut back by 3 bases and J by 1 base. This CDR3 has 15 residues. This chain's CDR3 is CASSQFRGDNYGYTF. The CDR3, as DNA: TGCGCCAGCAGCCAGTTCAGGGGGGATAACTATGGCTACACCTTC.

This clone appeared a single time. V is TRBV12-3 or TRBV12-4 and J is TRBJ2-1; D gene ambiguous. This CDR3 has 13 amino acids. V lost 8 bases to trimming and J lost 0 bases, with 8 bases between them. Here the CDR3 DNA reads TGTGCCAGCGGTAGTAGCTCCTACAATGAGCAGTTCTTC. Encoded protein: CASGSSSYNEQFF.

The genes are TRBV11-3 and TRBJ2-1; TRBD2 matches 7 bases. The CDR3 is 13 amino acids. Trimming cost V 5 bases and J 9 bases; bases outside gene matches: 7. Germline V CDR1 and CDR2: SGHNT, YENEEA. DNA for the CDR3: TGTGCCAGCAGCCCTACTAGCGCCACTGAGCAGTTCTTC. It yields the protein CASSPTSATEQFF.

The chain links TRBV5-1 to TRBJ2-6, with 9 nucleotides matching TRBD1. Germline V lookup: CDR1 SGHRS, CDR2 YFSETQ. CDR3 size: 22 residues. The V segment lost 0 bases and the J segment 0 bases; nucleotides outside the gene matches: 16. The CDR3 DNA is TGCGCCAGCAGCTTGGAGAACAGGGGGCCCGGCTCGGCTAGCTCTGGGGCCAACGTCCTGACTTTC. Its protein is CASSLENRGPGSASSGANVLTF.

The chain is built from TRBV10-3 and TRBJ1-1; 8 nucleotides agree with TRBD1. From germline, CDR1 is ENHRY and CDR2 SYGVKD. The CDR3 is 12 residues long. V was clipped by 10 bases and J by 11 bases; unmatched bases: 12. The CDR3, as DNA: TGTGCCAGTGGGACCCAGAACAGGGGGGCTTTCTTT. Translation: CASGTQNRGAFF.

The rearrangement uses TRBV7-9 and TRBJ1-2; tentatively, D is TRBD1 (6 bases). The CDR3 length is 13 residues. V lost 1 base to trimming and J lost 6 bases, with 9 bases between them. Germline CDR1 SEHNR, CDR2 FQNEAQ (reference sequence). The CDR3 nucleotides read TGTGCCAGCAGCTTAGAACAGGGAGATGGCTACACCTTC. This encodes CASSLEQGDGYTF.

This sequence joins TRBV6-5 and TRBJ2-7, with D unclear. Germline loops: CDR1 MNHEY, CDR2 SVGAGI. V was shortened by 7 bases and J by 3 bases, with 7 bases between the two germline ends. The CDR3 runs 11 residues. As DNA, the CDR3 is TGTGCCAGCACTCGAGGCTACGAGCAGTACTTC. Translating it yields CASTRGYEQYF.

J is TRBJ2-1 and V is TRBV5-8, with a tentative D call TRBD1 (5 bases). In germline, CDR1 is SGHTS, CDR2 YDEGEE. CDR3 length: 15 residues. V lost 2 bases to trimming and J lost 2 bases, with 11 bases between them. The CDR3, as DNA: TGTGCCAGCAGCTTTAGTAGGGGCGCCTACAATGAGCAGTTCTTC. Translating gives CASSFSRGAYNEQFF.

The chain employs TRBV20-1 and TRBJ1-2; weak D call: TRBD1 (6 bases). Germline V lookup: CDR1 DFQATT, CDR2 SNEGSKA (reference sequence). Trimming removed 7 bases from V and 2 bases from J, with 8 bases in between. The CDR3 covers 11 residues. As DNA, the CDR3 is TGCAGTGGCCAGGGGAACTATGGCTACACCTTC. This sequence encodes CSGQGNYGYTF.

V gene TRBV4-1 combines with J gene TRBJ2-7; TRBD2 might be the D (5 bases). V lost 4 bases and J 3 bases, leaving 10 bases between the germline ends. Germline V gene data show CDR1 as MGHRA and CDR2 as YSYEKL. CDR3 length equals 13 residues. CDR3 bases: TGCGCCAGCAGCCCGAGAGGGCTCTACGAGCAGTACTTC. This sequence encodes CASSPRGLYEQYF.